A selection of T cell receptor beta chains follows, all from one sample in a study of human T cells and chemical hapten exposure. From the RACE reads, TCRdb called clonotypes with MiXCR, one entry per CDR3 protein. The sample shows 80,000 to 100,000 distinct CDR3 sequences, more than 10% of them seen only once. The starting material was whole blood, obtained in connection with sensitization to the hapten diphenylcyclopropenone (DPC). Receptors originate from a woman aged 50 to 60 with alopecia areata. Some clones in this sample may be carry-over from other donors' samples. Each CDR3 is given with its conserved first and last residue. Each record gives: clone size, J gene, D gene, V gene, CDR3 protein, CDR3 DNA. A D gene is named only where the DNA matches it firmly. Not every row has a clone size; where given, it reads once, few, many or a size class.

- TRBJ1-4 TRBD1 TRBV7-9 CASSLDRGLVGEKLFF TGTGCCAGCAGCTTGGACAGGGGGCTTGTAGGCGAAAAACTGTTTTTT
- TRBJ2-7 - TRBV20-1 CSAADSTYEQYF TGCAGTGCTGCCGACTCTACTTACGAGCAGTACTTC
many TRBJ1-6 TRBD1 TRBV28 CASRPGQAYSPLHF TGTGCCAGCAGGCCCGGACAGGCCTATTCACCCCTCCACTTT
many TRBJ2-1 - TRBV7-8 CASSARDSYNEQFF TGTGCCAGCAGCGCGAGGGACTCCTACAATGAGCAGTTCTTC
many TRBJ1-1 - TRBV20-1 CSAPDRARTQTEAFF TGCAGTGCTCCGGACCGGGCCCGAACCCAAACTGAAGCTTTCTTT
many TRBJ1-5 - TRBV28 CASRTPGNQPQHF TGTGCCTCGCGGACCCCGGGGAATCAGCCCCAGCATTTT
few TRBJ2-7 - TRBV14 CASSQALASYEQYF TGTGCCAGCAGCCAAGCCCTAGCCTCCTACGAGCAGTACTTC
few TRBJ1-2 TRBD1 TRBV6-5 CASSYSRGRGNYGYTF TGTGCCAGCAGTTACTCGAGGGGGCGCGGTAACTATGGCTACACCTTC
- TRBJ1-1 - TRBV12-3/TRBV12-4 CASSLAQTGAAFF TGTGCCAGCAGTTTAGCGCAGACCGGAGCGGCTTTCTTT
- TRBJ2-7 - TRBV28 CASSTPGRSTYEQYF TGTGCCAGCAGTACCCCGGGCAGGTCAACCTACGAGCAGTACTTC
many TRBJ2-3 TRBD2 TRBV19 CASRLAGEDTQYF TGTGCCAGTAGGCTAGCGGGAGAGGATACGCAGTATTTT
many TRBJ1-5 - TRBV11-2 CASSLSRRQPQHF TGTGCCAGCAGCTTATCCCGACGTCAGCCCCAGCATTTT
- TRBJ2-1 - TRBV7-3 CASSSYTDNEQFF TGTGCCAGCAGCTCTTACACCGACAATGAGCAGTTCTTC
few TRBJ2-1 TRBD2 TRBV7-7 CASSPLARGGSDEQFF TGTGCTAGCAGCCCCCTAGCGAGGGGAGGGAGCGATGAGCAGTTCTTC
- TRBJ2-5 TRBD1 TRBV24-1 CATRGTGGRETQYF TGTGCCACCAGAGGGACAGGGGGCAGAGAGACCCAGTACTTC
- TRBJ1-6 TRBD1 TRBV12-3/TRBV12-4 CASSLGQGTAPLHF TGTGCCAGCAGTTTAGGACAGGGGACAGCACCCCTCCACTTT
few TRBJ2-1 TRBD2 TRBV10-3 CAISKASGMDEQFF TGTGCCATCAGCAAGGCTAGCGGGATGGATGAGCAGTTCTTC
- TRBJ2-5 - TRBV29-1 CSVGPAETQYF TGCAGCGTTGGGCCAGCAGAGACCCAGTACTTC
few TRBJ2-7 - TRBV28 CASSPGEKRWHEQYF TGTGCCAGCAGTCCAGGGGAAAAAAGATGGCACGAGCAGTACTTC
many TRBJ1-1 - TRBV5-4 CASSRDGGNTEAFF TGTGCCAGCAGCCGGGACGGCGGGAACACTGAAGCTTTCTTT
many TRBJ1-1 - TRBV5-1 CASSLADGNTEAFF TGCGCCAGCAGCTTGGCAGATGGGAACACTGAAGCTTTCTTT
few TRBJ2-3 - TRBV7-2 CASSPYPDTQYF TGTGCCAGCAGCCCGTATCCAGATACGCAGTATTTT
many TRBJ2-1 - TRBV4-3 CASSLEGLRNREQFF TGCGCCAGCAGCCTAGAAGGACTGCGGAACCGGGAGCAGTTCTTC